The 26 T cell receptor beta chains below all came from one sample that was sequenced in a study of T-cell reconstitution after alpha-beta-depleted transplantation in children. The TCRbeta library incorporated unique molecular identifiers. One entry per CDR3 protein, called by TCRdb with MiXCR from the PCR reads. This table holds approximately 400,000 distinct CDR3 sequences, approximately 10% found once. The sequencing here drew on PBMCs from the stem cell graft donor, taken from the stem cell graft. These receptors were collected from a human donor who donated a stem cell graft to a child with acute myeloid leukemia.

The J gene is TRBJ1-1, the V gene TRBV14; possible D gene TRBD1, 5 bases. The germline V gene has CDR1 SGHDN and CDR2 FVKESK. V lost 0 bases and J 8 bases, leaving 7 bases between the germline ends. The CDR3 is 12 amino acids. Written as DNA, the CDR3 is TGTGCCAGCAGCCAAGAGACAGTCGAAGCTTTCTTT. Amino acids: CASSQETVEAFF.

As regards this clonotype: Germline is not matched at one junction end, which may reflect a read error. V gene TRBV29-1 combines with J gene TRBJ2-2; D is undetermined. The germline CDR1 and CDR2 sequences are SQVTM and ANQGSEA. The CDR3 is made up of 17 amino acids. This chain's CDR3 is CSVEDRIAGPNTVELFF. The CDR3 region has the DNA TGCAGCGTTGAAGATCGGATAGCAGGACCGAACACCGTGGAGCTGTTTTTT.

The table lists this clonotype with a few counts. The V and J genes are TRBV25-1 and TRBJ1-2; D is unresolved. Germline CDR1 MGHDK, CDR2 SYGVNS. V lost 1 base to trimming and J lost 2 bases, with 8 bases between them. This CDR3 has 14 residues. Written as DNA, the CDR3 is TGTGCCAGCAGTGAATCGGTAGCAAACTATGGCTACACCTTC. Protein sequence: CASSESVANYGYTF.

The chain joins TRBV7-2 to TRBJ2-7, with 10 bases that match TRBD1. V shed 4 bases, J shed 5 bases, and the junction held 5 bases outside the gene matches. Germline CDR1 reads SGHTA; CDR2 reads FQGNSA. The CDR3 spans 14 residues. CDR3 nucleotide sequence: TGTGCCAGCAGCTGGCAAGGGACAGGGGACGAGCAGTACTTC. Amino acids: CASSWQGTGDEQYF.

This clonotype was seen more than once but under ten times. This may come from a read error, since a much larger clone is one base off. CDR3: CASIPFPYEQYF. The CDR3 coding sequence is TGTGCCAGCATCCCATTCCCCTACGAGCAGTACTTC. This chain connects TRBV12-3 or TRBV12-4 to TRBJ2-7; the D is unclear. The CDR3 has 12 amino acids. V gave up 7 bases and J gave up 2 bases, with 9 bases separating them.

J is TRBJ2-3 and V is TRBV10-2; 7 bases fit TRBD1. Trimming removed 4 bases from V and 2 bases from J; junction bases left unmatched: 6. Germline V gene data show CDR1 as WSHSY and CDR2 as SAAADI. The CDR3 length is 15 residues. CDR3 sequence (DNA): TGCGCCAGCAGTGCCAGGGACAGCGACACAGATACGCAGTATTTT. This gives the protein CASSARDSDTDTQYF.

This clonotype appeared many times. V and J are TRBV3-1 and TRBJ2-7; D is undetermined. Trimming left V 3 bases short and J 3 bases short, with 9 bases between. The CDR3 is 13 amino acids. The germline V gene encodes CDR1 LGHDT and CDR2 YNNKEL (reference sequence). The CDR3 spells CASSQRSSYEQYF. CDR3 nucleotide sequence: TGTGCCAGCAGCCAGCGCTCTAGCTACGAGCAGTACTTC.

This clonotype was seen a handful of times. The chain combines TRBV29-1 with TRBJ2-1; no definite D call. CDR1 and CDR2 from the germline V gene are SQVTM and ANQGSEA. The CDR3 sequence is 13 residues long. Trimming cost V 3 bases and J 8 bases, with 14 bases left between them. In DNA form, the CDR3 reads TGCAGCGTTGAGACCCAATTAGATGATGAGCAGTTCTTC. Protein: CSVETQLDDEQFF.

In its sample, this clonotype was seen a few times. The chain has TRBV30 and TRBJ2-1; no clear D. CDR1 and CDR2 from the germline V gene are GTSNPN and SVGIG (reference sequence). V lost 0 bases and J 9 bases, leaving 12 bases between the germline ends. The CDR3 sequence is 13 residues long. Written as DNA, the CDR3 is TGTGCCTGGAGTGTAGGAGAGCGCACTGAGCAGTTCTTC. Translated, it gives CAWSVGERTEQFF. Combining the CDR3 with reference TRBV30 and TRBJ2-1 gives the whole variable domain SQTIHQWPATLVQPVGSPLSLECTVEGTSNPNLYWYRQAAGRGLQLLFYSVGIGQISSEVPQNLSASRPQDRQFILSSKKLLLSDSGFYLCAWSVGERTEQFFGPGTRLTVL.

The chain couples TRBV7-8 to TRBJ2-3; the match to TRBD2 covers 15 bases. Germline V gives CDR1 SGHVS, CDR2 FQNEAQ. Trimming at V came to 5 bases and at J to 4 bases, leaving 10 bases not matched to a gene. The CDR3 is made up of 18 amino acids. CDR3 in amino acids: CASSPRTSGGAKADTQYF. CDR3 in DNA: TGTGCCAGCAGCCCTCGGACTAGCGGGGGGGCCAAGGCAGATACGCAGTATTTT.

This clonotype was picked up many times. The gene calls are TRBV7-9 and TRBJ2-7, with 9 bases identical to TRBD1. CDR1 is SEHNR, CDR2 FQNEAQ, per germline (reference sequence). The CDR3 covers 13 residues. Unmatched junction bases numbered 3, after V lost 5 bases and J lost 4 bases. CDR3 bases: TGTGCCAGCAGCCACAGGGGGCGGTACGAGCAGTACTTC. This encodes CASSHRGRYEQYF.

This clonotype was detected many times. The chain has TRBV10-3 and TRBJ2-2; 7 nucleotides match TRBD2. The CDR3 length is 15 residues. Germline assignment: CDR1 ENHRY and CDR2 SYGVKD. With V trimmed by 0 bases and J by 6 bases, 4 bases remained unmatched. The CDR3 DNA sequence: TGTGCCATCAGTGAGTCAGCGGGATCGCCCGGGGAGCTGTTTTTT. This translates into CAISESAGSPGELFF.

For this clonotype: The junction departs from the called germline gene at one end, perhaps through a read error. V is TRBV2 and J is TRBJ1-4; 9 positions agree with TRBD1. The CDR3 covers 15 residues. Germline V gene lookup returns CDR1 SNHLY and CDR2 FYNNEI. The CDR3 is CASSEKYRGHEKLFF. DNA of the CDR3: TGTGCCAGCAGTGAAAAGTACAGGGGGCATGAAAAACTGTTTTTC.

This clonotype was picked up a small number of times. The V gene is TRBV4-1, the J gene TRBJ2-3, with TRBD1 identical over 10 bases. V lost 0 bases and J lost 8; bases outside the gene matches: 8. Germline CDR1 MGHRA, CDR2 YSYEKL. The CDR3 consists of 16 residues. In DNA, the CDR3 is TGCGCCAGCAGCCAAGATGGGACAGGGGAAGTTGGTACGCAGTATTTT. This encodes CASSQDGTGEVGTQYF.

This clonotype was picked up many times. This rearrangement joins TRBV14 to TRBJ2-7, with 7 bases lining up with TRBD2. CDR3 length: 15 amino acids. V shed 4 bases, J shed 4 bases, and the junction held 10 bases outside the gene matches. Per the germline V gene, CDR1 is SGHDN and CDR2 is FVKESK. The CDR3 reads CASSLRGGPIYEQYV. The CDR3 region has the DNA TGTGCCAGCAGCCTCCGGGGAGGGCCAATTTACGAGCAGTACGTC.

This clonotype was seen a handful of times. The rearrangement uses TRBV7-2 and TRBJ2-5; 11 nucleotides agree with TRBD2. From germline, CDR1 is SGHTA and CDR2 FQGNSA. V was clipped by 4 bases and J by 5 bases; unmatched bases: 3. The CDR3 spans 14 residues. In DNA, the CDR3 is TGTGCCAGCAGCTCACTAGCGGGAGTCGAGACCCAGTACTTC. Encoded protein: CASSSLAGVETQYF.

This chain links TRBV6-5 with TRBJ1-4; D is perhaps TRBD1 (6 bases). The V gene lost 4 bases and the J gene lost 3 bases, with 12 bases spanning the gap. The V gene's germline CDR1 is MNHEY and CDR2 SVGAGI. The CDR3 runs to 15 residues. The CDR3 spells CASSFQQGPNEKLFF. The CDR3 DNA reads as TGTGCCAGCAGTTTCCAACAGGGACCTAATGAAAAACTGTTTTTT.

In this sample, this clonotype turned up a few times. The chain joins TRBV3-1 to TRBJ1-1; D remains unclear. In germline, CDR1 is LGHDT, CDR2 YNNKEL (reference sequence). The V end was cut by 1 base, the J end by 1 base, with 10 bases between. The CDR3 has 15 residues. The CDR3 coding sequence is TGTGCCAGCAGCCAAGGTTATTCAGGGAACACTGAAGCTTTCTTT. Translating gives CASSQGYSGNTEAFF.

Many counts were recorded for this clonotype. The CDR3 sequence is CASSQRDSTNEKLFF. As DNA, the CDR3 is TGTGCCAGCAGTCAACGGGACTCAACTAATGAAAAACTGTTTTTT. The rearrangement links TRBV12-3 or TRBV12-4 to TRBJ1-4; possible D gene TRBD1, 5 bases. Between the trimmed V and J ends, which lost 5 bases and 0 bases, there was a span of 10 bases. The CDR3 covers 15 residues.

Only a few counts were recorded for this clonotype. The gene calls are TRBV3-1 and TRBJ2-7, with 9 nucleotides matching TRBD2. The CDR3 covers 15 residues. The germline V gene encodes CDR1 LGHDT and CDR2 YNNKEL (reference sequence). The trim removed 3 bases at V and 2 bases at J, leaving 5 bases unmatched. The CDR3 is CASSQVAGVTYEQYF. As DNA, the CDR3 is TGTGCCAGCAGCCAGGTAGCGGGAGTGACCTACGAGCAGTACTTC.

The rearrangement joins TRBV7-3 to TRBJ1-2; D may be TRBD1 (6 bases). The CDR3 has 13 amino acids. The germline V and J ends were trimmed by 4 bases and 8 bases, with 14 bases remaining between them. Per the germline V gene, CDR1 is SGHTA and CDR2 is FQGTGA. CDR3 in amino acids: CASSYLTGQGYTF. Written as DNA, the CDR3 is TGTGCCAGCAGCTACCTTACAGGGCAAGGCTACACCTTC.

The sample holds a few counts of this clonotype. The chain couples TRBV18 to TRBJ2-1; D possibly corresponds to TRBD2 (5 bases). This CDR3 spans 17 amino acids. V lost 4 bases, J lost 4 bases, and 20 bases lay in between. Germline V gene sequence: CDR1 KGHSH, CDR2 LQKENI. CDR3 sequence: CASSQGVDTIGYNEQFF. The CDR3 DNA sequence: TGTGCCAGCTCACAGGGAGTCGATACAATAGGTTACAATGAGCAGTTCTTC.

This clonotype was recorded a few times. The chain recombines TRBV29-1 with TRBJ2-7; 9 bases fit TRBD2. The germline gives CDR1 SQVTM, CDR2 ANQGSEA. The CDR3 covers 14 residues. Trimming at V came to 1 base and at J to 2 bases, leaving 3 bases not matched to a gene. CDR3 amino acids: CSVEGREGTYEQYF. CDR3 nucleotide sequence: TGCAGCGTTGAAGGGCGGGAGGGAACCTACGAGCAGTACTTC.

CDR3 residues: CASSLDWGGEQYF. CDR3 sequence (DNA): TGTGCCAGCAGCTTGGATTGGGGTGGCGAGCAGTACTTC. The V gene is TRBV5-4, the J gene TRBJ2-7, with D unclear. Between the trimmed V and J ends, which lost 0 bases and 6 bases, there was a span of 10 bases. The CDR3 is made up of 13 amino acids. Looked up from germline, CDR1 is SGHNT and CDR2 is YYREEE (reference sequence).

The rearrangement uses TRBV12-3 or TRBV12-4 and TRBJ2-2; perhaps TRBD1 as D (5 bases). This CDR3 region has 15 residues. V lost 2 bases and J lost 1, with 8 bases in between. As DNA, the CDR3 is TGTGCCAGCAGTTTATCGACAGTGAACACCGGGGAGCTGTTTTTT. This translates into CASSLSTVNTGELFF.

This clonotype was observed a few times. The CDR3 DNA is TGTGCCAGCAGCACACTACGGAGCTCCTACAATGAGCAGTTCTTC. Encoded protein: CASSTLRSSYNEQFF. The chain has TRBV7-6 and TRBJ2-1; D unclear. CDR1 and CDR2 from the germline V gene are SGHVS and FNYEAQ. V lost 5 bases and J lost 0, with 11 bases in between. The CDR3 consists of 15 residues. Together with reference TRBV7-6 and TRBJ2-1, the CDR3 gives the full variable domain: GAGVSQSPRYKVTKRGQDVALRCDPISGHVSLYWYRQALGQGPEFLTYFNYEAQQDKSGLPNDRFSAERPEGSISTLTIQRTEQRDSAMYRCASSTLRSSYNEQFFGPGTRLTVL.